The present T cell receptor (beta chain) was sequenced within a study of blood T cell repertoires in COVID-19 (dated by TCRdb to about 2020). Regarding the complete study: The collaborator samples originated in the United States, Italy and Spain and spanned the acute and convalescent phases of COVID-19. The material from the prospective study consisted of cDNA or gDNA derived from T cells, B-cell-depleted T cells, or PBMCs. The dataset comprised deeply sampled blood TCRbeta repertoires from subjects exposed to, actively infected with, or recovered from COVID-19. The repertoires were released in a freely available public database meant as a resource for research on the immune response to SARS-CoV-2. The samples were drawn from two sources: the first 160 participants of the ongoing ImmuneRACE study, and over 950 subjects contributed by 6 global collaborators. Sample metadata almost always included a de-identified subject ID, COVID-19 status, age in years and sex. HLA class I and class II types, where available, came from metadata supplied by the sample provider rather than from assay-based typing.

The immunoSEQ Assay, a bias-controlled multiplex PCR, was used to amplify TCRbeta CDR3 regions from genomic DNA. The authors' pipeline ran thus. Nucleated cell counts per sample were estimated from amplification of reference gene primers within the assay. To quantify the absolute abundance of each unique TCRbeta CDR3 rearrangement, sequence reads were collapsed and filtered. For each sample, productive Simpson clonality was calculated by taking the square root of Simpson's diversity index across productive rearrangements. Sourced from immuneACCESS, this table was stored by TCRdb with only in-frame sequences that have V and J called. A share of the clones is absent; for the studies checked, an unresolved V gene accounts for under half, and the remainder has no known explanation. V and J calls plus clone size are reproduced from that table; the DNA served to infer D and trimming. The sample table records some 69,000 clones; 75% to 90% of these occur just once. The ten largest make up over 2% of the sample.

Beyond this particular receptor, the publication reports: Clinical and demographic metadata were provided uncurated, with the amount varying by source and participant.

The V end loses 7 bases and the J end loses 4 bases, and a stretch of 17 bases separates them. CDR1 and CDR2 were assigned from the germline V gene as MDHEN and SYDVKM. Including the terminal cysteine and phenylalanine, the CDR3 comprises 14 residues. Just the 42-base CDR3 DNA is kept, in frame starting at base 1. Note on this clone: The target of this receptor is not known. It has no much larger one-base neighbor in the sample; base qualities were not kept.

Each collaborating institution followed its own protocols to collect whole blood in K2EDTA tubes. For TCRbeta analysis, collaborator samples were shipped as frozen whole blood, as isolated PBMCs, or as DNA extracted from either sample type. This sequence uses TRBV28 and TRBJ2-7; the best D guess is TRBD1, with 7 bases matching. Sequencing input: peripheral blood. The receptor's source is a man at least 80 years old with active or convalescent COVID-19. The nucleotide sequence is given as TGTGCCAGCACCATCCAGGGGGGAGGATACGAGCAGTACTTC. It encodes CASTIQGGGYEQYF.